The 16 T cell receptor beta chains reported below all come from one sample, sequenced in a study of response to subunit inactivated influenza vaccine. TCRdb recomputed calls from the RT-PCR reads with MiXCR, one row per CDR3 protein. The table lists more than 400,000 distinct CDR3 sequences, roughly 11% of them singletons. The sample in question was PBMCs from blood, obtained 40 to 50 days after vaccination. The receptors were sampled from a man between 50 and 59 years old who received an inactivated influenza vaccine.

The sample holds a few counts of this clonotype. The genes are TRBV28 and TRBJ2-3; 7 positions match TRBD2. From germline, CDR1 is MDHEN and CDR2 SYDVKM. With V trimmed by 5 bases and J by 6 bases, 8 bases remained unmatched. The CDR3 runs to 14 residues. The CDR3 coding sequence is TGTGCCAGCAGTGACGGGACTACCCTGGATACGCAGTATTTT. It codes for CASSDGTTLDTQYF.

The genes are TRBV4-3 and TRBJ2-7, with TRBD2 matching 10 bases. The germline CDR1 and CDR2 sequences are LGHNA and YSLEER. There are 17 residues in the CDR3. The junction had 8 bases not matched to a gene; V was cut back by 1 base and J by 2 bases. CDR3 sequence reads: CASSQVASGSIPYEQYF. DNA of the CDR3: TGCGCCAGCAGCCAAGTGGCTAGCGGGAGTATCCCCTACGAGCAGTACTTC.

The CDR3 protein is CATQTSGSYEQYF. The DNA of the CDR3 is TGTGCCACCCAGACTAGCGGGAGTTACGAGCAGTACTTC. The J gene is TRBJ2-7, the V gene TRBV3-1; 12 nucleotides agree with TRBD2. This CDR3 has 13 amino acids. The V and J ends lost 10 bases and 4 bases, in that order; junction bases with no gene match: 5. CDR1 and CDR2 from the germline V gene are LGHDT and YNNKEL (reference sequence).

At least ten counts were recorded for this clonotype. The V call is TRBV7-2, the J call TRBJ1-2; 8 nucleotides line up with TRBD1. The V gene end was trimmed by 4 bases and the J gene end by 6 bases; junction bases not matched to a gene: 4. Per germline, CDR1 SGHTA and CDR2 FQGNSA. The CDR3 is 13 amino acids. The CDR3 nucleotides read TGTGCCAGCAGCTACCGACAGGGGAATGGCTACACCTTC. Protein: CASSYRQGNGYTF.

This clonotype was seen ten or more times. The chain carries TRBV6-4 and TRBJ2-1; 8 nucleotides line up with TRBD1. V was pared by 1 base and J by 6 bases, with 5 bases of the junction left unmatched. Per the germline V gene, CDR1 is MRHNA and CDR2 is SNTAGT. This CDR3 is built from 15 residues. CDR3 in amino acids: CASSDFSTGGNEQFF. The CDR3 DNA reads TGTGCCAGCAGTGACTTTTCCACAGGGGGCAATGAGCAGTTCTTC.

This clonotype was counted once. A much larger clone differs by one base, so this may be a read error. V is TRBV5-1 and J is TRBJ2-1; TRBD1 agrees at 10 bases. Germline V gene lookup returns CDR1 SGHRS and CDR2 YFSETQ. The length of the CDR3 is 14 residues. The CDR3 region is CTSTRTGGYNEQFF. Here the CDR3 DNA reads TGCACCAGCACAAGGACAGGGGGGTACAATGAGCAGTTCTTC.

V gene TRBV7-2 combines with J gene TRBJ1-4, with D perhaps matching TRBD1 (6 bases). The CDR3 totals 15 residues. From germline, CDR1 is SGHTA and CDR2 FQGNSA. V shed 4 bases and J shed 11 bases, with 20 bases lying between them. CDR3 loop: CASSSGDTPTGKLFF. The DNA for the CDR3 is TGTGCCAGCAGCTCGGGGGACACCCCGACGGGGAAACTGTTTTTT.

V gene TRBV7-9 combines with J gene TRBJ1-6; D gene unclear. CDR1 is SEHNR, CDR2 FQNEAQ, per germline (reference sequence). V shed 5 bases and J shed 13 bases, with 12 bases lying between them. The CDR3 has 12 residues. The CDR3 DNA is TGTGCCAGCAGCCCTAGCAGCGGGCCCCTCCACTTT. Amino acids: CASSPSSGPLHF.

J is TRBJ1-5 and V is TRBV20-1, with 7 positions matching TRBD1. The CDR3 loop spans 12 amino acids. V was pared by 6 bases and J by 5 bases, with 4 bases of the junction left unmatched. In germline, CDR1 is DFQATT, CDR2 SNEGSKA (reference sequence). CDR3 loop: CSASQGDQPQHF. CDR3 bases: TGCAGTGCGTCGCAGGGGGATCAGCCCCAGCATTTT.

A few counts support this clonotype. The chain couples TRBV28 to TRBJ2-6, with D possibly matching TRBD2 (7 bases). Trimming removed 6 bases at V and 5 bases at J, with 17 bases between. Germline loops: CDR1 MDHEN, CDR2 SYDVKM. The length of the CDR3 is 16 residues. Written as DNA, the CDR3 is TGTGCCAGCAGCCAAGGGGGGGGCGCGAGGGCCAACGTCCTGACTTTC. Its protein product is CASSQGGGARANVLTF.

This clonotype was recorded many times. V is TRBV7-9 and J is TRBJ1-1, with 7 bases lining up with TRBD1. The CDR3 contains 17 residues. V lost 1 base, J lost 2 bases, and 10 bases stayed unmatched. CDR1 is SEHNR, CDR2 FQNEAQ, per germline (reference sequence). In DNA form, the CDR3 reads TGTGCCAGCAGCTTAGATTTAGGGGGCAGGGGTAACACTGAAGCTTTCTTT. It encodes CASSLDLGGRGNTEAFF.

This clonotype has more than one count but fewer than ten. This chain links TRBV3-1 with TRBJ2-5, with 10 bases fitting TRBD2. Trimming took 2 bases from V and 5 from J; bases not matched to a gene: 8. The germline CDR1 and CDR2 sequences are LGHDT and YNNKEL (reference sequence). The CDR3 has 16 residues. The CDR3 spells CASSQRGAGGFETQYF. The CDR3 DNA reads as TGTGCCAGCAGCCAAAGGGGAGCGGGGGGGTTTGAGACCCAGTACTTC.

This chain uses TRBV11-2 with TRBJ2-5; possibly TRBD2 for D (6 bases). CDR1 is SGHAT and CDR2 is FQNNGV in the germline V gene. The CDR3 length is 16 residues. V gave up 4 bases and J gave up 5 bases, with 20 bases separating them. The CDR3 sequence is CASSSSLVGSAETQYF. CDR3 nucleotide sequence: TGTGCCAGCAGCTCCAGCCTGGTCGGGAGCGCCGAGACCCAGTACTTC.

This clonotype was seen more than once but under ten times. This sequence joins TRBV28 and TRBJ2-1; 8 bases align to TRBD1. The CDR3 runs 15 residues. The ends lost 2 bases at V and 8 bases at J; junction bases unmatched: 8. Germline V CDR1 and CDR2: MDHEN, SYDVKM. As DNA, the CDR3 is TGTGCCAGCAGTTTACGGCAGGGGGCGTGGGATGAGCAGTTCTTC. This gives the protein CASSLRQGAWDEQFF.

In its sample, this clonotype was seen many times. The chain carries TRBV15 and TRBJ2-2, with D hard to call. This CDR3 is built from 13 residues. The germline V and J ends were trimmed by 2 bases and 4 bases, with 5 bases remaining between them. Germline V gene data show CDR1 as LNHNV and CDR2 as YYDKDF (reference sequence). The CDR3 DNA follows: TGTGCCACCAGCAGACAATTCACCGGGGAGCTGTTTTTT. Translation gives CATSRQFTGELFF.

This clonotype was found a few times. One end of the junction fails to match germline, which may point to a read error. The chain employs TRBV7-2 and TRBJ2-3; 11 bases match TRBD2. The CDR3 runs to 14 residues. Germline CDR1 and CDR2: SGHTA and FQGNSA. The CDR3 loop reads CASSIAGGVDTQYF. The CDR3 region has the DNA TGTGCCAGCAGCATAGCGGGAGGGGTAGATACGCAGTATTTT.